The clone carrying this TCR beta chain was observed a few times. Its specificity is unknown. The V gene's germline CDR1 is MNHEY and CDR2 SMNVEV (reference sequence). CDR3 length equals 13 residues. The V end was cut by 6 bases, the J end by 2 bases, with 11 bases between. The sample originates from a study of T cell repertoires in cytomegalovirus infection. Whole-study context: Matching HLA type and CMV infection were both indicated by public TCR beta signatures.

In TCRdb, the reads were re-called with MiXCR into one record per CDR3 protein. The sample holds roughly 720,000 distinct CDR3 sequences, roughly 36% seen once. Whole-study results and caveats: Public TCR beta family frequency separated CMV-and-HLA carriers, including in an independent cohort. HLA-C-restricted CMV clonotypes gave the most frequent clonotype in two of eight donors.

The source of this sequence is a human donor in good health (CMV status not recorded). Some clones in this sample may be carry-over from other donors' samples. Input material: PBMCs. The chain combines TRBV27 with TRBJ2-7; D unclear. In DNA form, the CDR3 reads TGTGCCAGCAGCCCAGACATAGCCTACGAGCAGTACTTC. This codes for CASSPDIAYEQYF.